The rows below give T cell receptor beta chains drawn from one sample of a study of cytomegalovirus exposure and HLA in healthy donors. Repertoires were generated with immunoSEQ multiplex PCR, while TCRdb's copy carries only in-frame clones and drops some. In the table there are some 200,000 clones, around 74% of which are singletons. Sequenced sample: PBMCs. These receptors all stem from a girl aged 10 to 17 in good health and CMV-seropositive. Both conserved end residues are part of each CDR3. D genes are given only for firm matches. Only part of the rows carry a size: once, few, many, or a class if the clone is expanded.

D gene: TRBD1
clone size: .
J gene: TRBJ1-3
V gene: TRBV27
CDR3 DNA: TGTGCCAGCAGTAGACAGGGGGCGCTTGGAAACACCATATATTTT
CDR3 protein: CASSRQGALGNTIYF

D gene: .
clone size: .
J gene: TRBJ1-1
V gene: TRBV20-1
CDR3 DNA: TGCAGTGCTAGAGATCGGGTTGGAGCTTTCTTT
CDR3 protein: CSARDRVGAFF

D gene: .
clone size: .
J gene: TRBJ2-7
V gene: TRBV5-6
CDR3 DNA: TGTGCCAGCAGTTTCGGGGTTAGCTCCTACGAGCAGTACTTC
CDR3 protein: CASSFGVSSYEQYF

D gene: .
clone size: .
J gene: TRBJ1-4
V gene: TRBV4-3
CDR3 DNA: TGCGCCAGCAGCCAAGAGCAGGGGAATGAAAAACTGTTTTTT
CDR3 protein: CASSQEQGNEKLFF

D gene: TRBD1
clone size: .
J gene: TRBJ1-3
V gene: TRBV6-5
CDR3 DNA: TGTGCCAGCAGATTGACAGGGGGCTCTGGAAACACCATATATTTT
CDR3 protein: CASRLTGGSGNTIYF

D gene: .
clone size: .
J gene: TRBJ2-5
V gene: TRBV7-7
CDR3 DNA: TGTGCCAGCAGCGGCCCCCCCGGGGTCAGGGGAGAGACCCAGTACTTC
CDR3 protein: CASSGPPGVRGETQYF

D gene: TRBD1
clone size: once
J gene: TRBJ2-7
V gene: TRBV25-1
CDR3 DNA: TGTGCCAGCAGGGGACAGGGAAGGGACGAGCAGTACTTC
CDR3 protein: CASRGQGRDEQYF

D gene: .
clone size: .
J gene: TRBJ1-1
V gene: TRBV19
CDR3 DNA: TGTGCCAGTAGTATTTATCGGGGGTACACTGAAGCTTTCTTT
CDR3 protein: CASSIYRGYTEAFF

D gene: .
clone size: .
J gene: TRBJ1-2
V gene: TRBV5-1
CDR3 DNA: TGCGCCAGCAGCTTGGGCAGGGTGGCCTATGGCTACACCTTC
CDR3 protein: CASSLGRVAYGYTF

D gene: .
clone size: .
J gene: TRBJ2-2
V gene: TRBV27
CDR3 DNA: TGTGCCAGCAGTTCGCCCGGACCAGCGGGGAACACCGGGGAGCTGTTTTTT
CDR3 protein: CASSSPGPAGNTGELFF

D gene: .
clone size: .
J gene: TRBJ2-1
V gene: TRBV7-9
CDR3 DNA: TGTGCCAGCAGCTTAGCGCTCGACAGCAACAATGAGCAGTTCTTC
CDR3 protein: CASSLALDSNNEQFF

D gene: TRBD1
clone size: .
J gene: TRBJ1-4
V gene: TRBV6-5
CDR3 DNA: TGTGCCAGCAGTTGGGACAGCAAACCAACTAATGAAAAACTGTTTTTT
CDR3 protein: CASSWDSKPTNEKLFF

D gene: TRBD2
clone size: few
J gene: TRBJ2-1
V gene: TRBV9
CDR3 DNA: TGTGCCAGCGGGCGGGGGGGGGCTGGCAATGAGCAGTTCTTC
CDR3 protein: CASGRGGAGNEQFF

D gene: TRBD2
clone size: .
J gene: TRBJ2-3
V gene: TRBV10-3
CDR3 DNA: TGTGCCATCAGTGCAGTTGCCGGGACTAGTTCGCCAGATACGCAGTATTTT
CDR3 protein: CAISAVAGTSSPDTQYF

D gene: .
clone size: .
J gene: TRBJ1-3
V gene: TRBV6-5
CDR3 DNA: TGTGCCAGCAGGGTGGAGGGCAGCTCTGGAAACACCATATATTTT
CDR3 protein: CASRVEGSSGNTIYF

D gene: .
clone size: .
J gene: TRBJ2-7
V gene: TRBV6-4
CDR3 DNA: TGTGCCAGCCGTAGGGACATGCTCTCCTACGAGCAGTACTTC
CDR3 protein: CASRRDMLSYEQYF

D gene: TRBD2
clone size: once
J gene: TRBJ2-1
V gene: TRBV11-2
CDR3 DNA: TGTGCCACCCGAACCGGGGGGTATCAGTTCTTC
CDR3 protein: CATRTGGYQFF

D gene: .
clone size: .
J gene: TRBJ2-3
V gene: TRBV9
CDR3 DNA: TGTGCCAGCAGCGTAGGAGGAGGGGCGAGCACAGATACGCAGTATTTT
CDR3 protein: CASSVGGGASTDTQYF

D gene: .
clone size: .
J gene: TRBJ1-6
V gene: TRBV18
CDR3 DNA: TGTGCCAGCTCATTCACGACAGGCCTCCGTTCCTATAATTCACCCCTCCACTTT
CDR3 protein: CASSFTTGLRSYNSPLHF

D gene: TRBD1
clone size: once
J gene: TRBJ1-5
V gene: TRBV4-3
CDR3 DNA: TGCGCCAGCAGCCAGGAACAGGGGGCAAGGAGCAATCAGCCCCAGCATTTT
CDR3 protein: CASSQEQGARSNQPQHF

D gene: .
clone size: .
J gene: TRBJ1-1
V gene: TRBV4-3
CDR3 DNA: TGCGCCAGCAGCCAGGTGACAGGACTGAACACTGAAGCTTTCTTT
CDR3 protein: CASSQVTGLNTEAFF

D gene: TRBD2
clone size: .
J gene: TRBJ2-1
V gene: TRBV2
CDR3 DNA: TGTGCCAGCAGTGATGGGGGGGGTTCGTACAATGAGCAGTTCTTC
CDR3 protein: CASSDGGGSYNEQFF

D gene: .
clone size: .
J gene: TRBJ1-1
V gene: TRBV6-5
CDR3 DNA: TGTGCCAGCATCAACGGGGTGGGCACTGAAGCTTTCTTT
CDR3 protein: CASINGVGTEAFF

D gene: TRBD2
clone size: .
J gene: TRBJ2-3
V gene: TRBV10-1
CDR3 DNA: TGCGCCAGCAGTGAGTCGACTAGCGGGGTCTTTGGAGATACGCAGTATTTT
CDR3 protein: CASSESTSGVFGDTQYF

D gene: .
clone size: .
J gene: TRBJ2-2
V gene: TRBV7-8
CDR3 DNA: TGTGCCAGCAGCTTAGGAGGTCTAGGAACCGGGGAGCTGTTTTTT
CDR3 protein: CASSLGGLGTGELFF

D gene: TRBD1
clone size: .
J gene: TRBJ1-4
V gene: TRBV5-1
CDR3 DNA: TGCGCCAGCAGCCCTGGGACAGGGGGTCCTAATGAAAAACTGTTTTTT
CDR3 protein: CASSPGTGGPNEKLFF

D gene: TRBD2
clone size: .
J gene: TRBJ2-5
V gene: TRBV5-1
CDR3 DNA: TGCGCCAGCAGCTTGGGGACTAGCGGGCCTACCCAAGAGACCCAGTACTTC
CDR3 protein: CASSLGTSGPTQETQYF

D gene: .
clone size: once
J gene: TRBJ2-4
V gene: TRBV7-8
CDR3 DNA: TGTGCCAGCAGCTTATCGCGGATCCTAGCCAAAAACATTCAGTACTTC
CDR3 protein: CASSLSRILAKNIQYF

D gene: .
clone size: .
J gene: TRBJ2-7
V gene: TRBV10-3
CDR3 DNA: TGTGCCATCAGTGAGTCAACAGGTAGGAGCTACGAGCAGTACTTC
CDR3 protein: CAISESTGRSYEQYF

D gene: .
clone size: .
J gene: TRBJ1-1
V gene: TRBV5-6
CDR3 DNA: TGTGCCAGCAGCCTCCAGGGGCCCATGAACACTGAAGCTTTCTTT
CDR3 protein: CASSLQGPMNTEAFF

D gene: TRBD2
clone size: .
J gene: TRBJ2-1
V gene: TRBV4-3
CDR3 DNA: TGCGCCAGCAGCCCGGTAGCGGGGATCTACAATGAGCAGTTCTTC
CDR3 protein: CASSPVAGIYNEQFF

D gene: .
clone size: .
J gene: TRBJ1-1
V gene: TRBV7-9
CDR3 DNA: TGTGCCAGCAGCTTGGAACAGCAGAACACTGAAGCTTTCTTT
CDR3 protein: CASSLEQQNTEAFF

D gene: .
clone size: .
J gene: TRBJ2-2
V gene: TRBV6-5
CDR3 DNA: TGTGCCAGCAGATCGGACAGCAACACCGGGGAGCTGTTTTTT
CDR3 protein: CASRSDSNTGELFF

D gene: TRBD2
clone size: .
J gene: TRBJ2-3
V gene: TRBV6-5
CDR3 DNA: TGTGCCAGCAGTACACGGGGGGGCGAAGATACGCAGTATTTT
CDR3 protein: CASSTRGGEDTQYF

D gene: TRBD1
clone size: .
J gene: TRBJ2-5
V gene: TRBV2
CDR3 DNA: TGTGCCAGCAGTTGGGCAGGGGGCCAAGAGACCCAGTACTTC
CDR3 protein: CASSWAGGQETQYF

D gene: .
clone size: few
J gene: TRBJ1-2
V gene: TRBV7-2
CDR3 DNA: TGTGCCAGCAGCTTAGTGTTCGAGGTTCACTATGGCTACACCTTC
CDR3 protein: CASSLVFEVHYGYTF

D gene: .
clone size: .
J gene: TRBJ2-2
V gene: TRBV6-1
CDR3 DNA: TGTGCCGGGAACAGGGCCACCGGGGAGCTGTTTTTT
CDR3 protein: CAGNRATGELFF